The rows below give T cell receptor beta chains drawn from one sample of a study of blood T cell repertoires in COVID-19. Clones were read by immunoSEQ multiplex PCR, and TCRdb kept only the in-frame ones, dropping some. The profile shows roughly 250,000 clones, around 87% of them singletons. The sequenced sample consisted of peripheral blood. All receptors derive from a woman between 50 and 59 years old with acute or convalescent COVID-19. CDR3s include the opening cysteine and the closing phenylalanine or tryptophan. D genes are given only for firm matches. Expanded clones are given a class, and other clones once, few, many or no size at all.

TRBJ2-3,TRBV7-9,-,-,TGTGCCAGCAGCCCCCTAAGGGGGAGGGCAGATACGCAGTATTTT,CASSPLRGRADTQYF
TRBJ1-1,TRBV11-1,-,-,TGTGCCAGCAGCTTACCCAACGCAGGCTTCACTGAAGCTTTCTTT,CASSLPNAGFTEAFF
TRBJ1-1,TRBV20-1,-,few,TGCAGTGCTAGTCAGGGTTGGGGGAACACTGAAGCTTTCTTT,CSASQGWGNTEAFF
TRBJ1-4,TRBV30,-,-,TGTGCCTGGAGCGAAGGGGCAGGGGCTAATGAAAAACTGTTTTTT,CAWSEGAGANEKLFF
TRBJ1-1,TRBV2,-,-,TGTGCCAGCAGGGGGACATACCGCACTGAAGCTTTCTTT,CASRGTYRTEAFF
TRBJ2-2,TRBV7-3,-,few,TGTGCCAGCAACCCCGGACCGGGACTGAAGAACACCGGGGAGCTGTTTTTT,CASNPGPGLKNTGELFF
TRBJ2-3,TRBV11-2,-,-,TGTGCCAGCAGCTTTCGTGGGAGTGCAGATACGCAGTATTTT,CASSFRGSADTQYF
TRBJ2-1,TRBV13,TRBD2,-,TGTGCCAGCAGCTTAGTCACAGGACTAGGGTCCTACAATGAGCAGTTCTTC,CASSLVTGLGSYNEQFF
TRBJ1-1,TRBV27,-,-,TGTGCCAGCAGTTTAACAGTTTTGGTAACTGAAGCTTTCTTT,CASSLTVLVTEAFF
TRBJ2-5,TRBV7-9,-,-,TGTGCCAGCAGCTTAGCGGCCTCCGGGGAGACCCAGTACTTC,CASSLAASGETQYF
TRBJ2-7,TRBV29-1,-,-,TGCAGCGCCGTGGAGGGCCACAACGAGCAGTACTTC,CSAVEGHNEQYF
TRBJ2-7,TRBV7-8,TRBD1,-,TGTGCCAGCAGCCCTATGACAGGGCTCGGGTACGAGCAGTACTTC,CASSPMTGLGYEQYF
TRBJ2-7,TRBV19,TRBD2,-,TGTGCCAGTAGTACGCCGGGACTAGCGAGCTACGAGCAGTACTTC,CASSTPGLASYEQYF
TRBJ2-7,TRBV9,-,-,TGTGCCAGCAGCGTTAATCAGGGCTACGAGCAGTACTTC,CASSVNQGYEQYF
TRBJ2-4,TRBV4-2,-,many,TGTGCCAGCAGCCAAGAACTCCGAACGGGAAACATTCAGTACTTC,CASSQELRTGNIQYF
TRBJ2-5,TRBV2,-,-,TGTGCCGGGGGACTCAACCAAGAGACCCAGTACTTC,CAGGLNQETQYF
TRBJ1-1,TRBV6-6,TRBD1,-,TGTGCCAGCATTTACCCAGGGGGGAACACTGAAGCTTTCTTT,CASIYPGGNTEAFF
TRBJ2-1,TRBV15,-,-,TGTGCCACCAGGTCACGGGAGTGGGCGAATGAGCAGTTCTTC,CATRSREWANEQFF